The 32 T cell receptor beta chains below come from one sample, sequenced in a study of cytomegalovirus exposure and HLA in healthy donors. The PCR was carried out with 60 Vbeta primers and 13 Jbeta primers. Data came from immunoSEQ multiplex PCR; TCRdb stores just in-frame clones and leaves some out. Of hundreds of thousands of clones in the sample, approximately 78% were seen once. Material: PBMCs. These receptors all come from a boy aged 5-17 years in good health and CMV-seronegative.

The chain links TRBV27 to TRBJ1-6; D possibly corresponds to TRBD1 (5 bases). CDR3 size: 14 residues. Germline V gene data show CDR1 as MNHEY and CDR2 as SMNVEV (reference sequence). V lost 2 bases, J lost 11 bases, and 13 bases lay in between. CDR3 nucleotide sequence: TGTGCCAGCAGTTTAAGTGGGGGAGGGGCACCCCTCCACTTT. Its protein is CASSLSGGGAPLHF.

The CDR3 loop is CASSPGNRVEYEQYF. The CDR3 DNA sequence: TGTGCCAGCTCACCAGGGAACAGGGTAGAGTACGAGCAGTACTTC. V usage is TRBV18 and J usage is TRBJ2-7; D may be TRBD1 (6 bases). The germline CDR1 and CDR2 sequences are KGHSH and LQKENI. Trimming stripped 2 bases from V and 4 bases from J, with 15 bases between. The CDR3 spans 15 residues.

A remark on this clone: Distinct nucleotide sequences in the sample also encode this CDR3. V is TRBV9 and J is TRBJ2-7; D is ambiguous. The CDR3 loop spans 14 amino acids. V was trimmed by 0 bases and J by 0 bases, leaving 7 bases between them. Looked up from germline, CDR1 is SGDLS and CDR2 is YYNGEE. The CDR3, as DNA: TGTGCCAGCAGCGTAGATTCGGGCTCCTACGAGCAGTACTTC. The encoded protein is CASSVDSGSYEQYF. Looking up the rest from reference TRBV9 and TRBJ2-7 gives the full variable domain: DSGVTQTPKHLITATGQRVTLRCSPRSGDLSVYWYQQSLDQGLQFLIQYYNGEERAKGNILERFSAQQFPDLHSELNLSSLELGDSALYFCASSVDSGSYEQYFGPGTRLTVT.

This clone is a singleton in its sample. This chain joins TRBV2 and TRBJ2-6, with D unclear. Germline CDR1 and CDR2: SNHLY and FYNNEI. CDR3 size: 15 residues. V gave up 3 bases and J gave up 0 bases, with 6 bases separating them. The DNA of the CDR3 is TGTGCCAGCAGTGAGAGCCCCTCTGGGGCCAACGTCCTGACTTTC. This translates into CASSESPSGANVLTF.

This chain joins TRBV10-1 and TRBJ2-1; a weak D match, TRBD1 (5 bases). The CDR3 length is 13 residues. Germline-derived CDR1 and CDR2 are WNHNN and SYGVQD (reference sequence). V was trimmed by 5 bases and J by 7 bases, leaving 12 bases between them. The CDR3, as DNA: TGCGCCAGCAGTCAAATCCAGGGTAATGAGCAGTTCTTC. This encodes CASSQIQGNEQFF.

The chain carries TRBV2 and TRBJ1-4; 7 bases line up with TRBD1. The length of the CDR3 is 15 residues. The trim removed 7 bases at V and 4 bases at J, leaving 9 bases unmatched. Germline V gene data show CDR1 as SNHLY and CDR2 as FYNNEI. DNA of the CDR3: TGTGCCAGCAACTTCTACGGGACAGTTAATGAAAAACTGTTTTTT. It yields the protein CASNFYGTVNEKLFF.

The rearrangement joins TRBV11-2 to TRBJ1-4; D remains unclear. The CDR3 contains 16 residues. The germline CDR1 and CDR2 sequences are SGHAT and FQNNGV. V was pared by 1 base and J by 1 base, with 10 bases between. The CDR3 loop is CASSLGLRGTNEKLFF. Written as DNA, the CDR3 is TGTGCCAGCAGCTTAGGTTTGCGGGGAACTAATGAAAAACTGTTTTTT.

This clone was counted between two and nine times. V gene TRBV29-1 combines with J gene TRBJ2-5, with a tentative D call TRBD2 (7 bases). The CDR3 consists of 13 residues. In germline, CDR1 is SQVTM, CDR2 ANQGSEA. V was clipped by 6 bases and J by 1 base, with 12 bases between them. CDR3 loop: CSVRGGVQETQYF. Here the CDR3 DNA reads TGCAGCGTAAGAGGGGGGGTCCAAGAGACCCAGTACTTC.

The gene calls are TRBV6-1 and TRBJ2-7, with D possibly being TRBD1 (7 bases). The length of the CDR3 is 14 residues. CDR1 is MNHNS and CDR2 is SASEGT in the germline V gene. Trimming removed 4 bases from V and 5 bases from J, with 15 bases in between. The CDR3 DNA follows: TGTGCCAGCAGTGCAAGACAGGGAGGCCACGAGCAGTACTTC. It is translated as CASSARQGGHEQYF.

This clone showed up just once. The chain employs TRBV29-1 and TRBJ2-7; TRBD1 agrees at 7 bases. This CDR3 is 13 amino acids long. The V segment lost 1 base and the J segment 4 bases; nucleotides outside the gene matches: 4. Germline lookup yields CDR1 SQVTM and CDR2 ANQGSEA. The CDR3 DNA is TGCAGCGTTGAAGGGACAGGAGTTTACGAGCAGTACTTC. It encodes CSVEGTGVYEQYF.

The chain has TRBV2 and TRBJ1-2; D ambiguous. V lost 0 bases, J lost 9 bases, and 17 bases lay in between. The CDR3 has 15 amino acids. Germline loops: CDR1 SNHLY, CDR2 FYNNEI. CDR3 in DNA: TGTGCCAGCAGTGAAGCGCGTCCAGGCGTCGTAAGCTACACCTTC. Translating gives CASSEARPGVVSYTF.

Concerning this clone itself: A junction end diverges from the germline sequence, so it may reflect a read error. The CDR3 DNA reads as TGTTCCAGCAGCGCCGGACAAGGGGAAAAACTGTTTTTT. This translates into CSSSAGQGEKLFF. The chain carries TRBV7-9 and TRBJ1-4, with TRBD1 as a possible D gene (5 bases). The V gene's germline CDR1 is SEHNR and CDR2 FQNEAQ (reference sequence). The CDR3 consists of 13 residues.

The J gene is TRBJ1-4, the V gene TRBV30; D is undetermined. This CDR3 spans 13 amino acids. Germline V gene lookup returns CDR1 GTSNPN and CDR2 SVGIG (reference sequence). Between the trimmed V and J ends, which lost 5 bases and 4 bases, there was a span of 11 bases. The CDR3 nucleotides are TGTGCCTGGGACTCACACGTTAATGAAAAACTGTTTTTT. Protein sequence: CAWDSHVNEKLFF.

The chain has TRBV4-1 and TRBJ1-6; the D gene is possibly TRBD1 (5 bases). V lost 4 bases, J lost 10 bases, and 20 bases lay in between. The germline V gene has CDR1 MGHRA and CDR2 YSYEKL. There are 16 residues in the CDR3. CDR3 sequence (DNA): TGCGCCAGCAGCCTCCTCTTTGGGGGGACGGGATCACCCCTCCACTTT. Encoded protein: CASSLLFGGTGSPLHF.

The count of this clone is one. The chain combines TRBV19 with TRBJ2-7, with D perhaps TRBD2 (5 bases). The CDR3 totals 14 residues. Germline CDR1 and CDR2: LNHDA and SQIVND (reference sequence). Trimming shortened V by 3 bases and J by 4 bases, and 13 bases separated the two germline ends. CDR3 DNA: TGTGCCAGTAGTATGGTGGGAGCTCGTTACGAGCAGTACTTC. It specifies CASSMVGARYEQYF.

The chain has TRBV21-1 and TRBJ2-1; TRBD2 is taken as the D call from the table, unchecked against the DNA. TRBV21-1 is described as a pseudogene. The CDR3 covers 12 residues. The CDR3: CASSATIDGGFF. The CDR3 nucleotides are TGTGCCAGCAGCGCCACGATCGACGGGGGGTTCTTC.

The chain uses TRBV9 and TRBJ1-4; D ambiguous. The V end lost 4 bases, the J end lost 1 base, and 11 bases lay between the germline ends. This CDR3 has 15 amino acids. Germline lookup yields CDR1 SGDLS and CDR2 YYNGEE. The CDR3, as DNA: TGTGCCAGCAGCCCTAGAGCGGGAACTAATGAAAAACTGTTTTTT. Protein product: CASSPRAGTNEKLFF.

V is TRBV9 and J is TRBJ1-1; 10 positions agree with TRBD1. Per germline, CDR1 SGDLS and CDR2 YYNGEE. The CDR3 extends over 16 amino acids. V lost 0 bases and J lost 1; bases outside the gene matches: 3. This chain's CDR3 is CASSVGGQGGNTEAFF. The CDR3 nucleotides are TGTGCCAGCAGCGTAGGTGGACAGGGGGGGAACACTGAAGCTTTCTTT.

The V and J genes are TRBV19 and TRBJ2-1; D is ambiguous. The ends were cut back, 6 bases at V and 0 bases at J, with 12 bases in the middle. The CDR3 has 15 amino acids. Germline CDR1 reads LNHDA; CDR2 reads SQIVND (reference sequence). The CDR3 DNA reads TGTGCCAGTAGCCTATACCTTCGCTCCTACAATGAGCAGTTCTTC. Protein product: CASSLYLRSYNEQFF.

This clone has just a few counts. This rearrangement joins TRBV30 to TRBJ1-2, with D possibly being TRBD1 (6 bases). V lost 2 bases and J lost 4, with 11 bases in between. CDR1 GTSNPN and CDR2 SVGIG come from the germline V gene (reference sequence). This CDR3 is built from 13 residues. The CDR3 nucleotides read TGTGCCTGGAGTAGCCGGACAGCCTATGGCTACACCTTC. Residues: CAWSSRTAYGYTF.

This chain joins TRBV10-1 and TRBJ2-2, with 9 bases lining up with TRBD2. After removal of 8 bases from V and 2 bases from J, the junction contained 15 bases not matched to a gene. Germline values: CDR1 WNHNN, CDR2 SYGVQD (reference sequence). The CDR3 is 18 residues long. The DNA of the CDR3 is TGCGCCAGCTCACTTTTAATAGCGGGAGATGGAAACACCGGGGAGCTGTTTTTT. Protein sequence: CASSLLIAGDGNTGELFF.

This clone came up once. CDR3 nucleotide sequence: TGCGCCAGCAGCCAAGGGGCTAGCGGGGGGGCCTATGGCGAGCAGTACTTC. Translating gives CASSQGASGGAYGEQYF. The rearrangement links TRBV4-1 to TRBJ2-7, with TRBD2 identical over 12 bases. Germline loops: CDR1 MGHRA, CDR2 YSYEKL. V gave up 1 base and J gave up 6 bases; unmatched junction bases: 10. The CDR3 is made up of 17 amino acids.

The chain combines TRBV4-2 with TRBJ2-1, with 7 bases that match TRBD1. The CDR3 consists of 16 residues. Germline V gene sequence: CDR1 LGHNA, CDR2 YNFKEQ. V lost 3 bases, J lost 4 bases, and 9 bases stayed unmatched. CDR3 loop: CASSHATGFSYNEQFF. The CDR3 DNA reads TGTGCCAGCAGCCATGCGACAGGGTTTTCGTACAATGAGCAGTTCTTC.

This clone was recorded once. The rearrangement uses TRBV11-1 and TRBJ1-1, with D maybe TRBD1 (6 bases). V lost 0 bases, J lost 2 bases, and 10 bases lay in between. This CDR3 has 15 residues. Germline assignment: CDR1 SGHAT and CDR2 FQDESV (reference sequence). Here the CDR3 reads CASSLARGFNTEAFF. CDR3 DNA sequence: TGTGCCAGCAGCTTAGCCAGGGGATTTAACACTGAAGCTTTCTTT. The full variable domain, completed using reference TRBV11-1 and TRBJ1-1, is EAEVAQSPRYKITEKSQAVAFWCDPISGHATLYWYRQILGQGPELLVQFQDESVVDDSQLPKDRFSAERLKGVDSTLKIQPAELGDSAMYLCASSLARGFNTEAFFGQGTRLTVV.

In its sample, this clone was seen once. The V and J genes are TRBV29-1 and TRBJ2-7; D is unresolved. Germline CDR1 reads SQVTM; CDR2 reads ANQGSEA. The V end lost 7 bases, the J end lost 2 bases, and 12 bases lay between the germline ends. This CDR3 has 12 amino acids. Here the CDR3 DNA reads TGCAGCGCAATCACAGAGACCTACGAGCAGTACTTC. Residues: CSAITETYEQYF.

The chain carries TRBV10-3 and TRBJ2-7; D might be TRBD1 (6 bases). The V gene's germline CDR1 is ENHRY and CDR2 SYGVKD. The CDR3 runs to 13 residues. V was pared by 6 bases and J by 6 bases, with 15 bases between. Here the CDR3 reads CAIRNNRDTEQYF. The CDR3 DNA is TGTGCCATCAGAAATAACCGGGACACCGAGCAGTACTTC.

J is TRBJ1-4 and V is TRBV9; 9 bases are a match to TRBD1. Per the germline V gene, CDR1 is SGDLS and CDR2 is YYNGEE. The CDR3 loop spans 19 amino acids. J gave up 3 bases and V 4 bases, and 16 bases lay outside the gene matches. Here the CDR3 DNA reads TGTGCCAGCAGCAAGAATGACAACAGGGGGCAGCGGTCTAATGAAAAACTGTTTTTT. Amino acids: CASSKNDNRGQRSNEKLFF.

The V gene is TRBV6-4, the J gene TRBJ1-1; D not certain. The CDR3 contains 18 residues. CDR1 MRHNA and CDR2 SNTAGT come from the germline V gene. Trimming removed 4 bases at V and 1 base at J, with 22 bases between. CDR3 protein: CASSAPSIHPQKNTEAFF. The CDR3 DNA reads TGTGCCAGCAGTGCTCCCTCCATACATCCACAGAAGAACACTGAAGCTTTCTTT.

J is TRBJ1-2 and V is TRBV7-6; D not resolved. There are 15 residues in the CDR3. V was cut by 4 bases and J by 7 bases, with 19 bases left in between. Germline V gene data show CDR1 as SGHVS and CDR2 as FNYEAQ. CDR3 bases: TGTGCCAGCAGCTCCGGGGTCGGGGATTTGCGTGGCTACACCTTC. It codes for CASSSGVGDLRGYTF.

This chain joins TRBV4-1 and TRBJ1-2, with 9 bases matching TRBD1. J gave up 6 bases and V 2 bases, and 7 bases lay outside the gene matches. Germline-derived CDR1 and CDR2 are MGHRA and YSYEKL. This CDR3 region has 15 residues. DNA for the CDR3: TGCGCCAGCAGCCAAACCCTCGGACAGGGGAATGGCTACACCTTC. Translation: CASSQTLGQGNGYTF.

The sample holds one count of this clone. The rearrangement joins TRBV6-1 to TRBJ2-2; D not certain. V lost 1 base to trimming and J lost 1 base, with 7 bases between them. CDR1 is MNHNS and CDR2 is SASEGT in the germline V gene. CDR3 length: 15 residues. The chain's CDR3 is CASSEVGLNTGELFF. As DNA, the CDR3 is TGTGCCAGCAGTGAAGTTGGCTTGAACACCGGGGAGCTGTTTTTT.

The V call is TRBV30, the J call TRBJ2-7; the match to TRBD1 covers 10 bases. V trimming: 4 bases; J trimming: 7 bases; junction bases outside the gene matches: 13. The CDR3 has 15 amino acids. Germline CDR1 GTSNPN, CDR2 SVGIG (reference sequence). DNA of the CDR3: TGTGCCTGGAAGCGAGGGGGGACAGGGGCGTGGGAGCAGTACTTC. This translates into CAWKRGGTGAWEQYF.